The 3 T cell receptor beta chains reported below all come from one sample, sequenced in a study of blood T cell repertoires in COVID-19. TCRdb keeps only in-frame clones here, not all; method: immunoSEQ multiplex PCR. Here the sample spans 150,000 or so clones, around 91% being singletons. Sample: peripheral blood. Receptors were obtained from a man aged 18 to 29 with COVID-19, enrolled during active disease.

The count of this clone is one. CDR3 bases: TGTGCCAGCAGCCCCAGAACCCCAGGGGGAACTAGCACAGATACGCAGTATTTT. Its translation: CASSPRTPGGTSTDTQYF. This chain uses TRBV7-3 with TRBJ2-3; 7 positions match TRBD1. The germline V gene encodes CDR1 SGHTA and CDR2 FQGTGA. This CDR3 has 18 residues. Unmatched junction bases numbered 14, after V lost 5 bases and J lost 0 bases.

V usage is TRBV27 and J usage is TRBJ2-1, with D possibly TRBD1 on 6 matching bases. The V end was cut by 4 bases, the J end by 4 bases, with 11 bases between. CDR1 MNHEY and CDR2 SMNVEV come from the germline V gene (reference sequence). The CDR3 covers 14 residues. The CDR3 is CASSSGQRYNEQFF. Written as DNA, the CDR3 is TGTGCCAGCAGTTCTGGACAGAGATACAATGAGCAGTTCTTC.

The CDR3, as DNA: TGTGCCAGCAGTAATTCCGGAAGGCGGGAATGGATGAACACTGAAGCTTTCTTT. Its protein is CASSNSGRREWMNTEAFF. V is TRBV25-1 and J is TRBJ1-1; D gene ambiguous. The CDR3 is 18 residues long. CDR1 and CDR2 (germline): MGHDK, SYGVNS. V dropped 5 bases and J dropped 0 bases, with 22 bases sitting between them.